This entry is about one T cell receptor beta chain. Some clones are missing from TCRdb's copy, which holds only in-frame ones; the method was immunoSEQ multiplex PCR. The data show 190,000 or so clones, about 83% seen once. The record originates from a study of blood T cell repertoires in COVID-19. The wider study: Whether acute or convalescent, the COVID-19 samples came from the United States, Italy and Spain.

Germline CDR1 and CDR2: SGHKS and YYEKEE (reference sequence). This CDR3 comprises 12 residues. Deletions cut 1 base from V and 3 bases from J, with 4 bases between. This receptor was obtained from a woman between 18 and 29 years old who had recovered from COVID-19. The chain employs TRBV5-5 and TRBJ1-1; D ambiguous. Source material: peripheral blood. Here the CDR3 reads CASSLSDTEAFF. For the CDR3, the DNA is TGTGCCAGCAGCTTGTCGGACACTGAAGCTTTCTTT.